The count of the clone carrying this T cell receptor beta chain is one. This sample stems from a study of blood T cell repertoires in COVID-19. On the study more broadly: Samples taken during acute and convalescent COVID-19 were collected in the United States, Italy and Spain. PBMCs, B-cell-depleted T cells, or T cells were the source of the cDNA or gDNA that made up the material.

In the authors' methods: Reference gene primer amplification yielded estimated nucleated cell counts. Profiling relied on immunoSEQ multiplex PCR, and the TCRdb table lists in-frame clones only, not all of them. The D gene and trimming were derived from the DNA, and the V and J assignments and clone size from that table. The sample consists of about 55,000 clones, 90% of them appearing once. From germline, CDR1 is MGHRA and CDR2 YSYEKL. The CDR3 runs 14 residues. J lost 0 bases, V lost 3 bases, and 1 base had no gene match. This TCR was recovered from a human donor with active COVID-19. The donor label of this sample is uncertain. The rearrangement joins TRBV4-1 to TRBJ1-1; 7 bases align to TRBD1. What was sequenced was peripheral blood. The CDR3 coding sequence is TGCGCCAGCAGCCAGGGACAGTTGAACACTGAAGCTTTCTTT. This sequence encodes CASSQGQLNTEAFF.